The entry below describes one T cell receptor beta chain. This sample was included in a study of control samples from healthy donors and cancer patients. Some clones are missing from TCRdb's copy, which holds only in-frame ones; the method was immunoSEQ multiplex PCR. The table lists 90,000 to 150,000 clones, 85% to 90% of them singletons. Sequenced: blood. The TCR sequence derives from a man aged 25-45 years in good health.

The CDR3 loop is CASTYLGEDTEAFF. CDR3 DNA sequence: TGTGCCAGCACCTACTTGGGGGAAGACACTGAAGCTTTCTTT. The chain carries TRBV6-5 and TRBJ1-1; D might be TRBD1 (5 bases). Germline V lookup: CDR1 MNHEY, CDR2 SVGAGI. The CDR3 spans 14 residues. V was pared by 7 bases and J by 3 bases, with 15 bases between.